This T cell receptor beta chain was sequenced in a study of identical twins. This clonotype was seen more than once but under ten times. TCRdb re-called the 5' RACE reads with MiXCR, one entry per CDR3 protein. The table records hundreds of thousands of distinct CDR3 sequences, about 8.3% of them present only once. Trimming at V came to 5 bases and at J to 6 bases, leaving 8 bases not matched to a gene. The germline V gene has CDR1 SGHAT and CDR2 FQNNGV. The CDR3 loop spans 16 amino acids. These same records also appear under a second study, on yellow fever vaccine responses in identical twins.

This chain connects TRBV11-2 to TRBJ2-1, with 12 bases lining up with TRBD2. Sequenced sample: memory (CD45RO+) T cells sorted from blood. This sequence originates from a woman aged 18-35 years in good health. The CDR3 sequence is CASSRTTGLAGNEQFF. The CDR3 DNA is TGTGCCAGCAGCCGTACTACGGGACTAGCGGGCAATGAGCAGTTCTTC.